The clone carrying this T cell receptor beta chain was seen a handful of times. The data were obtained in a study of T cells after yellow fever vaccination. V shed 7 bases and J shed 5 bases, with 11 bases lying between them. The CDR3 contains 11 residues. Germline CDR1 is SQVTM and CDR2 is ANQGSEA. Each CDR3 protein gets one entry after TCRdb re-called the 5' RACE reads with MiXCR. The sample records about 58,000 distinct CDR3 sequences, roughly 7.4% being singletons. The TCR comes from a man younger than 35 who received the YFV17D yellow fever vaccine. The chain uses TRBV29-1 and TRBJ1-1, with a tentative D call TRBD1 (5 bases). The sample was CD8+ T cells sorted from PBMCs, taken on the day of the first yellow fever vaccination. The CDR3 loop is CSGGVGTEAFF. For the CDR3, the DNA is TGCAGCGGGGGGGTTGGGACTGAAGCTTTCTTT.